This T cell receptor (beta chain) was captured by sequencing in a study of regulatory T cells in long-lasting Graves disease. Germline CDR1 MGHRA, CDR2 YSYEKL. The junction had 9 bases not matched to a gene; V was cut back by 1 base and J by 8 bases. The CDR3 totals 16 residues. This clonotype was seen more than once but under ten times. Time point in this sample: newly diagnosed GD, antithyroid drugs for less than 3 months. Extracted PBMC RNA gave rise to the TCR library. Graves' disease diagnoses used American Thyroid Association guidelines. To make TCR beta libraries, researchers used iRepertoire HTBI primers and Arm-PCR of CDR3 regions. TCRdb independently ran MiXCR on the multiplex PCR reads; one entry per CDR3 protein. This sample has approximately 540,000 distinct CDR3 sequences, with 9.5% to 15% found just once. Another study also made use of these data, one on T cells in Graves' hyperthyroidism and ophthalmopathy. Per that paper: HTBI primers drove first-round RT-PCR of the TCR CDR3. Researchers report that a 13 V-J model separated ophthalmopathy from stable hyperthyroidism.

The gene calls are TRBV4-1 and TRBJ2-1, with 9 bases identical to TRBD1. The source of this sequence is a woman in her thirties with Graves disease. Material: peripheral blood mononuclear cells (PBMCs), obtained at new diagnosis, from a patient treated with antithyroid drugs. The CDR3 DNA reads TGCGCCAGCAGCCAAGTGGGACAGGGCCTTATGGATGAGCAGTTCTTC. Translation: CASSQVGQGLMDEQFF.